This T cell receptor (beta chain) was identified during a study of identical twins. Germline assignment: CDR1 SGHVS and CDR2 FQNEAQ. This CDR3 region has 16 residues. The V and J ends lost 5 bases and 1 base, in that order; junction bases with no gene match: 11. TCRdb fed the 5' RACE reads into MiXCR, producing one record per CDR3 protein. The sample records some 690,000 distinct CDR3 sequences, less than 25% being singletons. This sample also belongs to another study, concerning T cells expressing NK-cell markers. As that study records: According to the study, TCR beta repertoires originated from sorted CD3+CD56+NKG2C+, CD3+CD56+NKG2C- and CD3+CD56-NKG2C+ T cells.

The chain recombines TRBV7-8 with TRBJ2-7; TRBD2 matches 7 bases. This sequence was found in a woman aged 18-29 years in good health. The sample taken for sequencing was PBMCs. The CDR3 region has the DNA TGTGCCAGCAGCCCCTTCGGGGCGGGAGCGTCCTACGAGCAGTACTTC. Its translation is CASSPFGAGASYEQYF.